This T cell receptor beta chain was recorded in a study of T cell repertoires in ileal Crohn's disease (dated by TCRdb to about 2019). Notes on the research overall: The median duration of disease was approximately 8.3 years, and at the time of surgery roughly a third of patients were active smokers. Roughly half of the patients were given postoperative therapy, with around 11 receiving thiopurines and 15 to 20 receiving anti-TNF agents. A Rutgeerts score above i0 was used to define endoscopic postoperative recurrence. Every patient underwent surgery because of a complication, which was stricturing disease in around 61% and penetrating disease in 39%. A total of roughly 150 mucosal samples from around 57 patients were sequenced, collected from several sites on the surgical specimen and at postoperative endoscopy. A prospective multicentre cohort supplied the 57 Crohn's disease patients whose TCR repertoires were analysed. Running in parallel with the study was a multicentre cohort set up to find predictors of early endoscopic recurrence following ileocolonic resection. The paper as a whole reports these results and caveats: Compared with non-smokers, patients who were active smokers at surgery showed a significantly higher proportion of clonal expansions (roughly 24% vs 19%, p=0.02). Higher high-frequency clone percentages at surgery were associated with endoscopic recurrence; all patients with clonality above 26.8% (18/57) had recurrence. Only a subgroup of patients, of unstated size, had their mucosal CD4 and CD8 T cells sorted and sequenced. Compared with CD4 T cells, sorted CD8 T cells contained more high-frequency clones, which suggests that the mucosal expansions were mostly CD8.

From the germline V gene, CDR1 is SGHDT and CDR2 is YYEEEE. At the junction V is shortened by 5 bases and J by 0 bases; bases outside the gene matches: 5. The CDR3 measures 14 amino acids from cysteine to phenylalanine. Of the read, only the CDR3 DNA is kept; its 42 bases are in frame from base 1. Five hundred nanograms of biopsy DNA per sample were submitted for commercial TCRB immunosequencing. CDR3 regions were amplified from genomic DNA by Adaptive Biotechnology using a two-step, amplification bias-controlled multiplex PCR. Primers for every V and J gene segment were used in the first PCR, and barcodes and Illumina adapters were added in the second PCR. An Illumina instrument was used to sequence the CDR3 libraries. On the authors' methods: The analysis drew on both the pipelines supplied by the vendor and custom analysis of the raw data in R/Bioconductor running R version 3.3.0. Clonality, which ranges from 0 to 1, was calculated as the inverse of the normalised Shannon entropy across all productive clones. High-frequency clones were defined as the repertoire share of the top 100 clones, retaining only clones passing a 95% confidence test. The Simpson index measured repertoire diversity, and the Morisita-Horn index measured overlap between samples. The table comes from immuneACCESS by way of TCRdb, which keeps in-frame sequences with V and J called. Part of the clones is missing from these tables; in studies checked, under half for an unresolved V gene and the rest for unknown reasons. The D gene and trimming were derived from the DNA, and the V and J assignments and clone size from that table. In all, the sample holds approximately 29,000 clones, and 80% to 90% of those were seen once. The top ten clones comprise around 5.5% of the sample.

Adults with ileal or ileocolonic Crohn's disease for whom ileocolonic resection was indicated were considered eligible. Whole ileal mucosal biopsies were stored frozen at -80°C before DNA extraction. Genomic DNA was extracted from frozen whole biopsies using a TRizol-based method and was quantified with a NanoDrop 2000 spectrophotometer. A remark on this clone: This receptor's antigen is unknown. Base-call qualities are not available, and no considerably larger clone is one nucleotide away.

This chain is built from TRBV5-6 and TRBJ2-7; 7 bases in between match TRBD1. This clonotype originated in an adult with Crohn's disease. Sample: ileal tissue. The nucleotides are TGTGCCAGCAGGAGATGGGACAGCTCCTACGAGCAGTACTTC. Its translation is CASRRWDSSYEQYF.